This T cell receptor beta chain was captured in a study of blood T cell repertoires in COVID-19. In the original workflow: Estimates of nucleated cell counts were drawn from the amplification of reference gene primers. Data came from immunoSEQ multiplex PCR; TCRdb stores just in-frame clones and leaves some out. V and J calls and clone size come straight from that table; D and trimming were deduced from the DNA. Among under 150,000 clones listed, approximately 84% were seen once. Living in 24 US areas, the participants were between roughly 18 and 89 years of age. This receptor was identified in a man aged 35-49 years with acute COVID-19. Sequenced: PBMCs or T cells enriched from blood (not recorded which).

This CDR3 reads CASSETLAGGINEQFF. CDR3 in DNA: TGTGCCAGCAGTGAAACCCTAGCGGGAGGAATCAATGAGCAGTTCTTC. This chain links TRBV6-1 with TRBJ2-1; 11 nucleotides align to TRBD2. The CDR3 covers 16 residues. V was pared by 2 bases and J by 6 bases, with 6 bases of the junction left unmatched. Germline lookup yields CDR1 MNHNS and CDR2 SASEGT.